This TCR beta chain originates from a study of blood T cells in healthy people across ages (dated by TCRdb to between 2015 and 2016). Study-level background: In model experiments, template switching captured roughly one uniquely barcoded TCR beta cDNA molecule for every two T cells. The donors were divided into four age groups: young (average around 15 years), middle-aged (about 39), aged (roughly 60) and long-lived (roughly 86). Using the same blood draw, the study looked at two additional independent replicas of 1 million unique cDNA reads for two donors, one aged 18 to 30 and the other aged 80 or older. To track age-related changes in TCR beta repertoire diversity, the study relied on deep sequencing normalized with unique cDNA molecular identifiers. To avoid experimental bias, donors of different ages were randomly spread across the sequencing lanes.

The sample holds a few counts of this clonotype. Its antigen is still unknown. One base away there is no much larger clone; base qualities are not given. Summary of the overall study and its limitations: Conclusive comparison of naive and antigen-experienced compartments was prevented by the profiling of bulk unsorted PBMCs. Because the CMV infection status of the donors was unknown, age-related changes in expanded clonotypes may potentially have been confounded. Observed TCR beta diversity per million T cells fell roughly linearly with age, and a significant reduction was already apparent by age roughly 40. There was a strong correlation between observed TCR beta diversity and the percentage of naive T cells measured by flow cytometry. Estimates of total diversity based on one million sequenced T cells were considered lower bounds and underestimates. Compared with the aged group, more naive CD4+ T cells, fewer expanded clones and increased TCR diversity were shown by the long-lived group, suggesting age selection.

The roughly 39 donors, aged about 6 to 95 years, were systemically healthy Caucasian individuals from Russia. Each donor gave ten milliliters of peripheral blood, drawn into EDTA-treated Vacutainer tubes. PBMCs were isolated by Ficoll-Paque density-gradient centrifugation, with at least 7 million obtained per sample. Trizol reagent was used to extract total RNA from the PBMCs, yielding at least 5 micrograms per sample. The percentages of naive CD45RAhigh/CD27high T cells were determined by flow cytometry on a PBMC aliquot from every donor. Libraries were constructed by 5' RACE. TCRdb shows the sequencer as Illumina HiSeq 2500. A second PCR of 7 to 11 cycles was run with a J-beta primer mix and a sample-barcoded 5' primer. Each TCR beta cDNA molecule received a unique molecular identifier from a template-switch 5' adaptor carrying 12 random nucleotides. At least 2.5 million CDR3-containing paired-end reads were obtained from each sample. The Mint cDNA synthesis kit, primed by a TRBC-specific oligonucleotide, was used to synthesize first-strand cDNA from all RNA. Following uracil-DNA glycosylase treatment, all cDNA underwent a first 18-cycle PCR with the universal primers M1SS and BC2_uni_R. From the authors' description of their analysis: For normalization, 1 million high-quality reads were randomly selected from each sample, with every read carrying a distinct molecular identifier. Reads with shared molecular identifiers were discarded instead of being binned into consensus sequences. MiTCR, set to a Q25 quality threshold and the strictest error-elimination algorithm, was used for CDR3 identification, clonotype clustering and error correction. A nonparametric unseen species model using Euler transformation provided a lower-bound estimate of total TCR beta diversity. TCRdb trimmed the raw reads at Q25, called clones with MiXCR and kept productive beta chains. Entries are consolidated by CDR3 protein sequence, retaining the most common genes and DNA. The V and J calls and clone size come from TCRdb's table, not from the authors' own analysis. In all, the sample holds 1.5 million to 2 million distinct CDR3 sequences, and around half of those were seen once. The ten largest clones represent approximately 2.1% of the sample.

Counted from cysteine to phenylalanine, this CDR3 has 13 amino acids. Just CDR3 DNA is preserved here, 39 bases in frame from base 1. V is cut back by 8 bases and J by 2 bases, with 5 bases in the junction unmatched. CDR1 and CDR2 were assigned from the germline V gene (reference sequence) as LGHDT and YNNKEL. The V and J segments used are TRBV3-1 and TRBJ2-5; TRBD1 aligns with 7 central bases. Sequences were obtained from blood. The clonotype was recovered from a middle-aged woman in good health. The CDR3 has the sequence CASGDRIQETQYF. The DNA reads as follows: TGTGCCAGCGGGGACAGAATACAAGAGACCCAGTACTTC.